This T cell receptor beta chain was documented in a study of lymphopenia after photon versus proton radiotherapy. The repertoire was sequenced with immunoSEQ multiplex PCR; TCRdb's copy has only in-frame clones and lacks some. The profile shows around 19,000 clones, about 92% of them singletons. A note on this clone: Its antigen is unknown.

Study-wide findings and caveats: Post-nadir TCR diversity decline inversely tracked overall survival among those who died. Photon-treated patients lost naive T cells and TCR diversity; proton-treated stayed stable. Survival link was tested only in deceased patients; proton benefit remains a possibility.

Per the germline V gene, CDR1 is MDHEN and CDR2 is SYDVKM. The CDR3 spans 16 residues. The V end was cut by 2 bases, the J end by 0 bases, with 11 bases between. The source was peripheral blood, collected from a patient treated with photon-based radiotherapy. This clonotype was sampled from a woman in her thirties or forties with cholangiocarcinoma. The chain combines TRBV28 with TRBJ1-3; D not certain. The CDR3 coding sequence is TGTGCCAGCAGTTTACCCCCCGAGTACTCTGGAAACACCATATATTTT. Protein: CASSLPPEYSGNTIYF.